This T cell receptor beta chain was recovered during a study of T cell changes during pregnancy in multiple sclerosis. Some clones are missing from TCRdb's copy, which holds only in-frame ones; the method was immunoSEQ multiplex PCR. The sample has over 35,000 clones, around 91% seen once. V dropped 0 bases and J dropped 4; count of bases not matched to a gene: 11. Germline V gives CDR1 LGHNA, CDR2 YNFKEQ. This CDR3 comprises 18 residues. This specimen consisted of CD8+ T cells from peripheral blood mononuclear cells, obtained in the first trimester of pregnancy. V and J are TRBV4-2 and TRBJ1-3, with TRBD1 identical over 8 bases. The receptor was isolated from a female donor with multiple sclerosis, enrolled in a pregnancy study. CDR3 nucleotide sequence: TGTGCCAGCAGCCAAGAACCCAGGGGGCAAAGAGCGGGAAACACCATATATTTT. This translates into CASSQEPRGQRAGNTIYF.